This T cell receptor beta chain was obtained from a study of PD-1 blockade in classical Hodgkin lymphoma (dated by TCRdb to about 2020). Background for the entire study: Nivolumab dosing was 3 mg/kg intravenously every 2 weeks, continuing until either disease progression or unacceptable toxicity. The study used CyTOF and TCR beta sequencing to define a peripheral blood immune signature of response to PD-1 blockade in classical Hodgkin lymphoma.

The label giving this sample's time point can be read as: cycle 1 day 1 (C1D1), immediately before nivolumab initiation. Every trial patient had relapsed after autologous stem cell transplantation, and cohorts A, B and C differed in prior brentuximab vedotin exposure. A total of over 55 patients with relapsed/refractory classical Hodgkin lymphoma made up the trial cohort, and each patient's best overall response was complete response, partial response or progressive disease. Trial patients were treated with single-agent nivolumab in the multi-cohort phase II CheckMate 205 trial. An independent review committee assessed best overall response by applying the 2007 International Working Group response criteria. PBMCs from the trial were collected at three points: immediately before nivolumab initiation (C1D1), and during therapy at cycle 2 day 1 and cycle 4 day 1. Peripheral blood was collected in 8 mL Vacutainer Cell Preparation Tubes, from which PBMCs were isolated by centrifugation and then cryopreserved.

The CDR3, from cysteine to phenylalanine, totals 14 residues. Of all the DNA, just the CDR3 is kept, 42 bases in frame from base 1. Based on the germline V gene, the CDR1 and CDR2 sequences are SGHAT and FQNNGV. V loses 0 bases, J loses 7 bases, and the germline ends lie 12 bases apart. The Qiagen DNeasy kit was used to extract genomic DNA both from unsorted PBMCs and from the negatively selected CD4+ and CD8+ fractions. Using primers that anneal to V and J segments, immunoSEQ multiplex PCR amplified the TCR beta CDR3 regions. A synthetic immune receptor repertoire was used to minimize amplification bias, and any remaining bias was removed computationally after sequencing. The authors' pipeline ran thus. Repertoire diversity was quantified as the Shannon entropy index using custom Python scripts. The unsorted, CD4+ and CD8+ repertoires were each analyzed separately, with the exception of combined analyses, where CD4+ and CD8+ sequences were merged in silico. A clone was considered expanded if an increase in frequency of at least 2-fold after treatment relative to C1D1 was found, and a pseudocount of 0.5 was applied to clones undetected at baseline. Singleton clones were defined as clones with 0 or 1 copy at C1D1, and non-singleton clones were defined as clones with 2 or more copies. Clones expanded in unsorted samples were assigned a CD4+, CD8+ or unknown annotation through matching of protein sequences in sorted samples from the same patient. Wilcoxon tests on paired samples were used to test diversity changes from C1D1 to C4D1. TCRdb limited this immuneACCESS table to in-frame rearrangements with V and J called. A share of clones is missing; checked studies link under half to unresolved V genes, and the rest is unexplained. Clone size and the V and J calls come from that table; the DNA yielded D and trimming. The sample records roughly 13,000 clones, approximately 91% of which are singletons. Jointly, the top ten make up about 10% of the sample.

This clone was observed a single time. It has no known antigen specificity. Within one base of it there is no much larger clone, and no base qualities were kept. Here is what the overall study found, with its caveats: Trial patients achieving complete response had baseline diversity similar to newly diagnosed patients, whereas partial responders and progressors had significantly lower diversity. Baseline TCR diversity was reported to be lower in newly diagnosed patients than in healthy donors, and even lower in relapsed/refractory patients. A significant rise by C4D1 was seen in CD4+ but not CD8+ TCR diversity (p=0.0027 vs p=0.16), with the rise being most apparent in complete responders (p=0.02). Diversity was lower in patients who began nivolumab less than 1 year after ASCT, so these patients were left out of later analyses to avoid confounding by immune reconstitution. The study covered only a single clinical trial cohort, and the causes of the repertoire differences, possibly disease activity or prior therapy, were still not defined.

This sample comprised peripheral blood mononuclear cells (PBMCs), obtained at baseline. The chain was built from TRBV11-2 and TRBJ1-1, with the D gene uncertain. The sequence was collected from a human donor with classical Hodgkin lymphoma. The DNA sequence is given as TGTGCCAGCAGCTTAGATGGGCCAGTTTTTGAAGCTTTCTTT. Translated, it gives CASSLDGPVFEAFF.